One and the same sample provided the 16 T cell receptor beta chains below, sequenced in a study of shared clonotypes between healthy human individuals. Method: immunoSEQ multiplex PCR; TCRdb's copy keeps in-frame clones and lacks some. The top ten clones hold roughly 1.2% of a sample with 1,500,000 or so clones, more than 95% of them seen once. Sequenced: naive CD4+ T cells sorted from blood. Subset in this sample: CD45RA+ positively selected. Every receptor here comes from a man aged 30-40 years in good health.

The chain combines TRBV30 with TRBJ2-7, with TRBD2 identical over 8 bases. The CDR3 runs 15 residues. V was pared by 3 bases and J by 5 bases, with 12 bases of the junction left unmatched. CDR1 and CDR2 from the germline V gene are GTSNPN and SVGIG (reference sequence). CDR3 sequence: CAWSTLTGGPDEQYF. CDR3 in DNA: TGTGCCTGGAGCACCCTAACGGGAGGGCCTGACGAGCAGTACTTC.

The V call is TRBV5-4, the J call TRBJ2-5, with unresolved D. V dropped 1 base and J dropped 5 bases, with 9 bases sitting between them. Germline CDR1 is SGHNT and CDR2 is YYREEE (reference sequence). There are 13 residues in the CDR3. The CDR3 reads CASSLSAPETQYF. The CDR3 region has the DNA TGTGCCAGCAGCTTGTCGGCCCCCGAGACCCAGTACTTC. Full variable domain (remainder filled in from reference TRBV5-4 and TRBJ2-5): ETGVTQSPTHLIKTRGQQVTLRCSSQSGHNTVSWYQQALGQGPQFIFQYYREEENGRGNFPPRFSGLQFPNYSSELNVNALELDDSALYLCASSLSAPETQYFGPGTRLLVL.

This sequence joins TRBV7-2 and TRBJ1-5; D remains unclear. The germline V and J ends were trimmed by 4 bases and 6 bases, with 10 bases remaining between them. Germline values: CDR1 SGHTA, CDR2 FQGNSA. The CDR3 runs 13 residues. The CDR3 DNA reads as TGTGCCAGCAGCTCCTTGGGGAGTCAGCCCCAGCATTTT. It encodes CASSSLGSQPQHF. The full variable domain, completed using reference TRBV7-2 and TRBJ1-5, is GAGVSQSPSNKVTEKGKDVELRCDPISGHTALYWYRQSLGQGLEFLIYFQGNSAPDKSGLPSDRFSAERTGGSVSTLTIQRTQQEDSAVYLCASSSLGSQPQHFGDGTRLSIL.

The V and J genes are TRBV6-5 and TRBJ2-1; possible D gene TRBD2, 5 bases. Trimming stripped 2 bases from V and 8 bases from J, with 10 bases between. The length of the CDR3 is 13 residues. Germline V gene lookup returns CDR1 MNHEY and CDR2 SVGAGI. DNA for the CDR3: TGTGCCAGCAGTTACAGGGAGCGTTATGAGCAGTTCTTC. It translates to CASSYRERYEQFF.

The V call is TRBV4-1, the J call TRBJ1-1, with 11 bases fitting TRBD1. Germline CDR1 MGHRA, CDR2 YSYEKL. V dropped 2 bases and J dropped 3; count of bases not matched to a gene: 14. The CDR3 extends over 19 amino acids. CDR3 protein: CASSQTPGQGALRDTEAFF. The CDR3 coding sequence is TGCGCCAGCAGCCAAACCCCCGGACAGGGGGCCCTCAGGGACACTGAAGCTTTCTTT.

A word on this clone: Other DNA sequences in the sample encode the same CDR3. The chain links TRBV18 to TRBJ2-5; D is undetermined. With 3 bases removed from V and 3 bases from J, the gap between germline ends came to 8 bases. This CDR3 comprises 13 residues. Germline assignment: CDR1 KGHSH and CDR2 LQKENI. CDR3 loop: CASSPLGKETQYF. The CDR3 DNA reads as TGTGCCAGCTCACCTCTGGGGAAAGAGACCCAGTACTTC.

Written as DNA, the CDR3 is TGTGCCAGCAGAGTAGGGCGTTCCTACGAGCAGTACTTC. This codes for CASRVGRSYEQYF. This chain joins TRBV28 and TRBJ2-7; D remains unclear. Germline loops: CDR1 MDHEN, CDR2 SYDVKM. The V gene lost 6 bases and the J gene lost 1 base, with 10 bases spanning the gap. CDR3 length: 13 residues.

The rearrangement links TRBV2 to TRBJ2-1; tentative D call: TRBD2 (6 bases). The CDR3 length is 14 residues. Germline CDR1 SNHLY, CDR2 FYNNEI. V gave up 5 bases and J gave up 10 bases, with 18 bases separating them. CDR3 amino acids: CASSNRDRGEEQFF. The CDR3 coding sequence is TGTGCCAGCAGTAACCGGGACCGCGGGGAGGAGCAGTTCTTC.

The chain joins TRBV5-1 to TRBJ2-1; 12 bases map to TRBD2. The ends lost 3 bases at V and 9 bases at J; junction bases unmatched: 7. CDR3 length equals 15 residues. The germline V gene has CDR1 SGHRS and CDR2 YFSETQ. CDR3 DNA sequence: TGCGCCAGCAGCTCGGGACTAGCGGGCCGGGGTGAGCAGTTCTTC. As protein: CASSSGLAGRGEQFF.

This sequence joins TRBV19 and TRBJ2-3; perhaps TRBD2 as D (5 bases). V was pared by 5 bases and J by 3 bases, with 12 bases between. Germline CDR1 LNHDA, CDR2 SQIVND (reference sequence). There are 14 residues in the CDR3. DNA of the CDR3: TGTGCCAGTAGTCCCGAGGAGCGGACAGATACGCAGTATTTT. Protein product: CASSPEERTDTQYF.

Worth noting for this clone: This CDR3 is also generated by other DNA sequences in the sample. V and J are TRBV2 and TRBJ1-5, with TRBD1 identical over 8 bases. Germline CDR1 SNHLY, CDR2 FYNNEI. CDR3 size: 14 residues. The V and J ends lost 6 bases and 0 bases, in that order; junction bases with no gene match: 1. CDR3 nucleotides: TGTGCCAGCAGCGACAGGGGTAGCAATCAGCCCCAGCATTTT. Encoded protein: CASSDRGSNQPQHF. Full variable domain (missing parts from reference TRBV2 and TRBJ1-5): EPEVTQTPSHQVTQMGQEVILRCVPISNHLYFYWYRQILGQKVEFLVSFYNNEISEKSEIFDDQFSVERPDGSNFTLKIRSTKLEDSAMYFCASSDRGSNQPQHFGDGTRLSIL.

The rearrangement links TRBV7-8 to TRBJ1-2, with TRBD1 identical over 8 bases. Trimming took 3 bases from V and 1 from J; bases not matched to a gene: 4. Germline lookup yields CDR1 SGHVS and CDR2 FQNEAQ. The CDR3 covers 15 residues. CDR3 sequence: CASSFSGGFNYGYTF. The CDR3 DNA sequence: TGTGCCAGCAGCTTTTCAGGGGGCTTTAACTATGGCTACACCTTC.

The chain is built from TRBV29-1 and TRBJ1-4; D is perhaps TRBD1 (5 bases). Germline V gene sequence: CDR1 SQVTM, CDR2 ANQGSEA. V lost 4 bases and J lost 7, with 13 bases in between. The CDR3 loop spans 13 amino acids. CDR3 sequence (DNA): TGCAGCGTTGTCAGGGCGTTTGGTGAAAAACTGTTTTTT. It translates to CSVVRAFGEKLFF.

A note on this clone: This sample also contains other DNA sequences that code for the same CDR3. V and J are TRBV5-1 and TRBJ2-3; D unclear. The length of the CDR3 is 15 residues. Germline-derived CDR1 and CDR2 are SGHRS and YFSETQ. The ends were cut back, 3 bases at V and 0 bases at J, with 11 bases in the middle. This CDR3 reads CASSSDGSSTDTQYF. CDR3 DNA sequence: TGCGCCAGCAGCTCGGACGGATCTAGCACAGATACGCAGTATTTT. The complete variable domain, with remaining parts taken from reference TRBV5-1 and TRBJ2-3, reads KAGVTQTPRYLIKTRGQQVTLSCSPISGHRSVSWYQQTPGQGLQFLFEYFSETQRNKGNFPGRFSGRQFSNSRSEMNVSTLELGDSALYLCASSSDGSSTDTQYFGPGTRLTVL.

The chain joins TRBV28 to TRBJ2-3; TRBD2 might be the D (5 bases). The V end lost 7 bases, the J end lost 4 bases, and 15 bases lay between the germline ends. The germline V gene has CDR1 MDHEN and CDR2 SYDVKM. CDR3 length equals 14 residues. The CDR3 region is CASIKRSGPDTQYF. In nucleotides, the CDR3 is TGTGCCAGCATAAAGCGGAGCGGCCCAGATACGCAGTATTTT.

The rearrangement joins TRBV6-5 to TRBJ2-7, with D possibly being TRBD2 (6 bases). There are 13 residues in the CDR3. Per the germline V gene, CDR1 is MNHEY and CDR2 is SVGAGI. V was trimmed by 6 bases and J by 4 bases, leaving 13 bases between them. CDR3 DNA: TGTGCCAGCAGCAACCCGGGAGCTTACGAGCAGTACTTC. Its translation: CASSNPGAYEQYF.